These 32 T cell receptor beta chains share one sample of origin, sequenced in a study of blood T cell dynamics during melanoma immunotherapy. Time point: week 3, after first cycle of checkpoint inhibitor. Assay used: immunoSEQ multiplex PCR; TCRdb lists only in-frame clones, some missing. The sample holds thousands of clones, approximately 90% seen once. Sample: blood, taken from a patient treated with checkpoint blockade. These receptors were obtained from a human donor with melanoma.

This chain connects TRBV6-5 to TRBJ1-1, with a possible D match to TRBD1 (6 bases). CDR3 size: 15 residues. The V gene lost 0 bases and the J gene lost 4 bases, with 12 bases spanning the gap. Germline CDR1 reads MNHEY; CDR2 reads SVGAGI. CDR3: CASSYSSGAATEAFF. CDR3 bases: TGTGCCAGCAGTTACTCTTCGGGGGCTGCCACTGAAGCTTTCTTT.

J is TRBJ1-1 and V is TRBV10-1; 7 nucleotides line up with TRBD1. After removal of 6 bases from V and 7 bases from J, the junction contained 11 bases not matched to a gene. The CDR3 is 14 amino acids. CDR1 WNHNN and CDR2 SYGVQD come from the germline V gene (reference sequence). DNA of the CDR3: TGCGCCAGCAGCTCGACAGGGCTTATGGGTGAAGCTTTCTTT. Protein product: CASSSTGLMGEAFF.

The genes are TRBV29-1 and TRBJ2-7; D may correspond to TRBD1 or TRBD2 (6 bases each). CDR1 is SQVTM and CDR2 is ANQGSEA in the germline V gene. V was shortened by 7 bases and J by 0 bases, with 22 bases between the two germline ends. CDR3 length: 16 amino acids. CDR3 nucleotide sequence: TGCAGCGCCGGCGGCAGGGGAGGCTCCAGCTCCTACGAGCAGTACTTC. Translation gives CSAGGRGGSSSYEQYF.

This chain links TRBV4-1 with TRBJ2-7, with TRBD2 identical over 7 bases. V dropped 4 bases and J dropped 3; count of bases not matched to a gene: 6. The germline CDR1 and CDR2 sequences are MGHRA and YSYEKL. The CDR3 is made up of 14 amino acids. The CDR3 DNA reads TGCGCCAGCAGCCTACGGGAGGCGGGCTACGAGCAGTACTTC. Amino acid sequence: CASSLREAGYEQYF.

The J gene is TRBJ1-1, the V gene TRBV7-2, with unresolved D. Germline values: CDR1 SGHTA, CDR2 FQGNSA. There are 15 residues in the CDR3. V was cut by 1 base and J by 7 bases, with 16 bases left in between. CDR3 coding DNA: TGTGCCAGCAGCTTAGTGGGGTCGGGTTTTGATGAAGCTTTCTTT. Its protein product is CASSLVGSGFDEAFF.

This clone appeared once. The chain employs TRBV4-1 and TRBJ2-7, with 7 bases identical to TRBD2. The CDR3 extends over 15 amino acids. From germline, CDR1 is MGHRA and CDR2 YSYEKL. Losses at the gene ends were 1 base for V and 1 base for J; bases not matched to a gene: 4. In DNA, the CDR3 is TGCGCCAGCAGCCAAGGACTGGGGGGGTCCTACGAGCAGTACTTC. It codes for CASSQGLGGSYEQYF.

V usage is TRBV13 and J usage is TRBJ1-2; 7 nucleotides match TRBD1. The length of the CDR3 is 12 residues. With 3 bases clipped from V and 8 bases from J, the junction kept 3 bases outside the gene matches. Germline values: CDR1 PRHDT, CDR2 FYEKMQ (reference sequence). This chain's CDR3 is CASSFGGGGYTF. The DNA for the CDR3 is TGTGCCAGCAGCTTTGGAGGGGGCGGCTACACCTTC.

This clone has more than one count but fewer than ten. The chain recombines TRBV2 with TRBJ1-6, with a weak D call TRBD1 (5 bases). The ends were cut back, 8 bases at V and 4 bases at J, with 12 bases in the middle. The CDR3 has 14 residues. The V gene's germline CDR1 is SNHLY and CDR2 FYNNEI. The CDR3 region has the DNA TGTGCCAGCGACGGGGACTGGTATAATTCACCCCTCCACTTT. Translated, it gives CASDGDWYNSPLHF.

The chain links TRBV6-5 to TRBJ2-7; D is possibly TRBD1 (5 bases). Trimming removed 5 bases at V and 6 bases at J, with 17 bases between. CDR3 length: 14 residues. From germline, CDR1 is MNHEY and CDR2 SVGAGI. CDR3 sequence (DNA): TGTGCCAGCAGTACCGGCAGGGTTAGAGGCGAGCAGTACTTC. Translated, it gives CASSTGRVRGEQYF.

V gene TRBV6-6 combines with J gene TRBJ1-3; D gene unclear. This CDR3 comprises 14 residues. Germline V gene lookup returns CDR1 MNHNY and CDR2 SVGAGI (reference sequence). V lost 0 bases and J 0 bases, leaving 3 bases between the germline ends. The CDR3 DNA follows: TGTGCCAGCAGTTACTCGGGCTCTGGAAACACCATATATTTT. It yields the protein CASSYSGSGNTIYF.

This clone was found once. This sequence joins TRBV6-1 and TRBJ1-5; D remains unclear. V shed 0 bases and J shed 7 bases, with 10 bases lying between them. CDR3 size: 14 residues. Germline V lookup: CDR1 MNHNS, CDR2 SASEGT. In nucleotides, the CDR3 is TGTGCCAGCAGTGAAGCCTACAGCGGGCAGCCCCAGCATTTT. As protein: CASSEAYSGQPQHF.

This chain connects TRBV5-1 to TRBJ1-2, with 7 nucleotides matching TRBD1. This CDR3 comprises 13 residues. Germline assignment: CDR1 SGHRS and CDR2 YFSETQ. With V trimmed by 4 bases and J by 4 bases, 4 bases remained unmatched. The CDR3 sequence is CASSIRDSYGYTF. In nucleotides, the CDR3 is TGCGCCAGCAGCATACGGGACAGCTATGGCTACACCTTC. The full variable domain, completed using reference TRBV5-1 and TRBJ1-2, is KAGVTQTPRYLIKTRGQQVTLSCSPISGHRSVSWYQQTPGQGLQFLFEYFSETQRNKGNFPGRFSGRQFSNSRSEMNVSTLELGDSALYLCASSIRDSYGYTFGSGTRLTVV.

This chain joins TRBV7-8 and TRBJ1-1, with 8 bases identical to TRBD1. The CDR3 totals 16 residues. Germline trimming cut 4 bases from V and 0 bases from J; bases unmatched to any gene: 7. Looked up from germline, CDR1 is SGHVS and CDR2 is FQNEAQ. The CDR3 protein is CASSYDRGLLNTEAFF. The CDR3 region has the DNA TGTGCCAGCAGCTACGACAGGGGTCTATTGAACACTGAAGCTTTCTTT.

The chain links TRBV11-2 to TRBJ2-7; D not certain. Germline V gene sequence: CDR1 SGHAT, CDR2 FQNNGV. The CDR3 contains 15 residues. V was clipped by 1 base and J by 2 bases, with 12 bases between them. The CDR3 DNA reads TGTGCCAGCAGCTTAGGTACCGACCGTCCCTACGAGCAGTACTTC. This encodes CASSLGTDRPYEQYF.

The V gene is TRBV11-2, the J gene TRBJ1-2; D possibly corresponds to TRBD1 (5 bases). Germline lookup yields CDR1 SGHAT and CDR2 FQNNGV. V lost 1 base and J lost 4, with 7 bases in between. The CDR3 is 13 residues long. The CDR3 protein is CASSLAGFYGYTF. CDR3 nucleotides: TGTGCCAGCAGCTTAGCAGGGTTCTATGGCTACACCTTC.

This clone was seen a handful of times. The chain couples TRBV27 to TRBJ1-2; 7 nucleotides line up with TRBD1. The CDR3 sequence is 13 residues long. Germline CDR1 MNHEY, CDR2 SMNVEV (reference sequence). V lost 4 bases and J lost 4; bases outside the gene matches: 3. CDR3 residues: CASSSGTVYGYTF. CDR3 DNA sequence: TGTGCCAGCAGTTCCGGGACAGTCTATGGCTACACCTTC.

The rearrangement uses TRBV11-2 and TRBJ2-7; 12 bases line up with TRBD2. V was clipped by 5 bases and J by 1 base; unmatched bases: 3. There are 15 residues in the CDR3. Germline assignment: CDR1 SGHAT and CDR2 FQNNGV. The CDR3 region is CASSPTSGGSYEQYF. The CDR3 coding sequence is TGTGCCAGCAGCCCGACTAGCGGGGGATCCTACGAGCAGTACTTC.

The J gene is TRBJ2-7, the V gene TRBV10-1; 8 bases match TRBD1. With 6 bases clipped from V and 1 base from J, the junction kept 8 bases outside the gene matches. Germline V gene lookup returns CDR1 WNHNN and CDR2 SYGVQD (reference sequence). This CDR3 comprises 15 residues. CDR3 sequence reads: CASSSGGLISYEQYF. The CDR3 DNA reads TGCGCCAGCAGCTCAGGGGGCCTTATATCCTACGAGCAGTACTTC.

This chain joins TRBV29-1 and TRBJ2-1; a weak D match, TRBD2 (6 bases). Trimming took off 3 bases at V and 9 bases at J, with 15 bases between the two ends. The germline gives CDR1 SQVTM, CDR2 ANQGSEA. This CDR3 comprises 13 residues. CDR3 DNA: TGCAGCGTTGATCGGACTCCCGGGGGTGAGCAGTTCTTC. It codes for CSVDRTPGGEQFF.

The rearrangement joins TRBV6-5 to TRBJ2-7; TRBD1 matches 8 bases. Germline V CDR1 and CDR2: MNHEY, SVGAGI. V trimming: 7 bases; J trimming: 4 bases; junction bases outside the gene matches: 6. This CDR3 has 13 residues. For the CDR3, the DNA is TGTGCCAGCACCATGACAGGGGCATACGAGCAGTACTTC. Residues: CASTMTGAYEQYF.

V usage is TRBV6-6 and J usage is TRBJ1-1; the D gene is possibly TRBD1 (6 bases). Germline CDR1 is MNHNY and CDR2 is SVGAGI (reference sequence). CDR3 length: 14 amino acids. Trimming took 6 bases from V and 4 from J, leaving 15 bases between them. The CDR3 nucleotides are TGTGCCAGCAGCGACAGGAGTCAGGGCACTGAAGCTTTCTTT. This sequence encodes CASSDRSQGTEAFF.

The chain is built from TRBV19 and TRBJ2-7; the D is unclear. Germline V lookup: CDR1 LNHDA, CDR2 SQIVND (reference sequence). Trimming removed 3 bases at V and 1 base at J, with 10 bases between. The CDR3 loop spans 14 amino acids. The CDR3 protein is CASSIRLRSYEQYF. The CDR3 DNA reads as TGTGCCAGTAGTATTCGGCTCCGATCCTACGAGCAGTACTTC.

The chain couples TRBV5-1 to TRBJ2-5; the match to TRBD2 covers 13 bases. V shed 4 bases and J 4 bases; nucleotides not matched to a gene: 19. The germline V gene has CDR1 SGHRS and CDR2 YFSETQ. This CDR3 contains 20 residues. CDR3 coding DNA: TGCGCCAGCAGCGGGGGACTAGCGGGGTTTGGTATGTCTCTCGGAGAGACCCAGTACTTC. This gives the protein CASSGGLAGFGMSLGETQYF.

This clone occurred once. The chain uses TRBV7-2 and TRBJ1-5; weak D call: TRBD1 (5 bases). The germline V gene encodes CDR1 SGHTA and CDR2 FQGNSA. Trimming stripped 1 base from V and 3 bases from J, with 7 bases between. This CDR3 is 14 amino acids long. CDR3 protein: CASSLGQSNQPQHF. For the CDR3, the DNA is TGTGCCAGCAGCTTAGGACAGTCCAATCAGCCCCAGCATTTT.

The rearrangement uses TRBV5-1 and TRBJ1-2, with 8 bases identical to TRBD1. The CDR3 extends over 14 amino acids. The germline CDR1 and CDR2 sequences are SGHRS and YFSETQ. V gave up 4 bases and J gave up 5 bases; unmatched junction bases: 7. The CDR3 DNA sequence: TGCGCCAGCAGCCTGGACAGGGAGGAGTATGGCTACACCTTC. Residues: CASSLDREEYGYTF.

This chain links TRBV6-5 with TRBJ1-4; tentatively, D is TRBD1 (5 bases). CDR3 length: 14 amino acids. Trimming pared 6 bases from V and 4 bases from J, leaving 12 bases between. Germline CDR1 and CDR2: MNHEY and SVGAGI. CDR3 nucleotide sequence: TGTGCCAGCAGCCTAGAGGGACTTAATGAAAAACTGTTTTTT. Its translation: CASSLEGLNEKLFF.

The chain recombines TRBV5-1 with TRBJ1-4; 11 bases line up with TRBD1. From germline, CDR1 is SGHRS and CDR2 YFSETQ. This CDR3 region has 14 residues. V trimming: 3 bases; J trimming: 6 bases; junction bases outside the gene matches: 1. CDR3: CASSWTGGDEKLFF. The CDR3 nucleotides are TGCGCCAGCAGCTGGACAGGGGGCGATGAAAAACTGTTTTTT.

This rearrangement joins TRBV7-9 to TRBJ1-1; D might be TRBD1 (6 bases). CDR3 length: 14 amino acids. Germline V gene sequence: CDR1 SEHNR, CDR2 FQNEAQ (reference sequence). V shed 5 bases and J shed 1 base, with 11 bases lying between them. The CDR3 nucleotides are TGTGCCAGCAGCCTCGGGGGGCAGAACACTGAAGCTTTCTTT. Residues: CASSLGGQNTEAFF.

CDR3 sequence (DNA): TGTGCCAGCAAACTCCGGGACAGGGGGCGGGACACTAATGAAAAACTGTTTTTT. It translates to CASKLRDRGRDTNEKLFF. The V and J genes are TRBV2 and TRBJ1-4, with 12 bases identical to TRBD1. The CDR3 runs 18 residues. Looked up from germline, CDR1 is SNHLY and CDR2 is FYNNEI. V lost 7 bases to trimming and J lost 2 bases; unmatched junction nucleotides: 11.

CDR3 sequence (DNA): TGTGCCAGCAGCTTGCTCGGGGCAGGCACTGAAGCTTTCTTT. The encoded protein is CASSLLGAGTEAFF. V gene TRBV7-8 combines with J gene TRBJ1-1; the D gene is possibly TRBD1 (5 bases). V shed 3 bases and J shed 4 bases, with 12 bases lying between them. This CDR3 has 14 amino acids. Germline lookup yields CDR1 SGHVS and CDR2 FQNEAQ.

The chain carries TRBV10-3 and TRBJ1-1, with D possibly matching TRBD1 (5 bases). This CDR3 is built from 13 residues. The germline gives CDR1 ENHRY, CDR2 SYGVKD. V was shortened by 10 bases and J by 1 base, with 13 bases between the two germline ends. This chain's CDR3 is CATSDKGNTEAFF. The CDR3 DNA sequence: TGTGCCACCTCGGACAAGGGGAACACTGAAGCTTTCTTT.

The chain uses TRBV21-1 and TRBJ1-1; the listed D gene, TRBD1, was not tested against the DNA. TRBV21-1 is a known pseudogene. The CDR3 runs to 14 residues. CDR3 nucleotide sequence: TGTGCCAGCAGCAACAAACAGGGACAGTTTGAAGCTTTCTTT. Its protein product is CASSNKQGQFEAFF.